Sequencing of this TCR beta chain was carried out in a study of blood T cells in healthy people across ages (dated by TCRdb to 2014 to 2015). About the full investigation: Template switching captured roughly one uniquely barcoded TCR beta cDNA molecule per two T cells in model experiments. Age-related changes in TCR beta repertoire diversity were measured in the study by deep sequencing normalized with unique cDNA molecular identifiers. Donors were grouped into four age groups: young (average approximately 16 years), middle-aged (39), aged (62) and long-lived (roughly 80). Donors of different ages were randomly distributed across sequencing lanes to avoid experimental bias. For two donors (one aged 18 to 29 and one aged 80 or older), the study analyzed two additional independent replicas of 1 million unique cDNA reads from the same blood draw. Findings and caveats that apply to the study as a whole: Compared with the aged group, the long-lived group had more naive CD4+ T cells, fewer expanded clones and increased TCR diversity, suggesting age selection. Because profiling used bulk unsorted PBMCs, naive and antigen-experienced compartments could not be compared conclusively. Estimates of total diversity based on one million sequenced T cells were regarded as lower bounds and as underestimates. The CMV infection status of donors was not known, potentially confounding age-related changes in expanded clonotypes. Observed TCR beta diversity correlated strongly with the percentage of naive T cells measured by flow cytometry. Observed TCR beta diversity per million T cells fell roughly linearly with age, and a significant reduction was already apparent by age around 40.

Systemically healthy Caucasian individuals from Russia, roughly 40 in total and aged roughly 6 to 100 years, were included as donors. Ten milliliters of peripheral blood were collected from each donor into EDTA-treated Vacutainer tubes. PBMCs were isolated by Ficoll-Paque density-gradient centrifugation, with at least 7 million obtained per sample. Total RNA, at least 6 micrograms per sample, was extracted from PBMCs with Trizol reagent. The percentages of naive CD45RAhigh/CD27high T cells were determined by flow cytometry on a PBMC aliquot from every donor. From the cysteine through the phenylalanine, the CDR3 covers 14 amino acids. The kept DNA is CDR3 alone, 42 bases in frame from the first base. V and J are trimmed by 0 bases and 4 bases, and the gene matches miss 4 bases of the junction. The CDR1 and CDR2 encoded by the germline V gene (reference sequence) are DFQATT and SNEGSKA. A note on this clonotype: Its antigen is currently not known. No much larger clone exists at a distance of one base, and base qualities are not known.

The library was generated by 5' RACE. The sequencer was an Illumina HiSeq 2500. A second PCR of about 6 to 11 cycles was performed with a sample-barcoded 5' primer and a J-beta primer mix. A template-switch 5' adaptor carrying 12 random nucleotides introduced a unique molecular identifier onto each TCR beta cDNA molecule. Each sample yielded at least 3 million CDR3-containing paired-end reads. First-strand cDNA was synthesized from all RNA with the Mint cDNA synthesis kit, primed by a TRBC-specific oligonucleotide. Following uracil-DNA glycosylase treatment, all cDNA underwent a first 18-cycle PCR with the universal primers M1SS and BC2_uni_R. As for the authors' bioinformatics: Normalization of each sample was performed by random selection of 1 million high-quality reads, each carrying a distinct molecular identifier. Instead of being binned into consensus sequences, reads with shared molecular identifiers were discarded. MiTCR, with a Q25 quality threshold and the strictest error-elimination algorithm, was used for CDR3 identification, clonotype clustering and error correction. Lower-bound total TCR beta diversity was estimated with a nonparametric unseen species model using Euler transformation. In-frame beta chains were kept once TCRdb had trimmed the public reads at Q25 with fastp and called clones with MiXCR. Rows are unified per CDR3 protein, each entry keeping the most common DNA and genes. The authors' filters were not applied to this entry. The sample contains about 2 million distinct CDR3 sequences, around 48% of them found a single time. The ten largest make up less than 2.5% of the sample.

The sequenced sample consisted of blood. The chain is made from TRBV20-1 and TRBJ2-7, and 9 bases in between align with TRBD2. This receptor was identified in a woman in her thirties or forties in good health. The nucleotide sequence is TGCAGTGCTAGAGATTTCACTAGCGGGTACGAGCAGTACTTC. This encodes CSARDFTSGYEQYF.